The 3 T cell receptor beta chains given below trace back to one sample, sequenced in a study of T cell responses to AZD1222 COVID-19 vaccine. Sequencing was performed with immunoSEQ multiplex PCR; in TCRdb, only in-frame clones are kept and a portion is missing. This sample has 90,000 to 150,000 clones, with approximately 86% found just once. The source material was peripheral blood, sampled on day 0 of AZD1222 vaccination. The receptors stem from an adult in good health.

V and J are TRBV19 and TRBJ1-5, with a tentative D call TRBD1 (6 bases). Germline-derived CDR1 and CDR2 are LNHDA and SQIVND (reference sequence). The CDR3 extends over 16 amino acids. V was clipped by 0 bases and J by 1 base, with 10 bases between them. The chain's CDR3 is CASSIEGGQSNQPQHF. The CDR3 DNA is TGTGCCAGTAGTATAGAAGGGGGGCAAAGCAATCAGCCCCAGCATTTT.

This clone has a single count. The chain combines TRBV2 with TRBJ1-1; no definite D call. CDR1 and CDR2 from the germline V gene are SNHLY and FYNNEI. This CDR3 has 14 amino acids. The V gene lost 1 base and the J gene lost 2 bases, with 8 bases spanning the gap. The CDR3 DNA follows: TGTGCCAGCAGTGAAGGAACCCGAAACACTGAAGCTTTCTTT. Its translation is CASSEGTRNTEAFF.

The chain is built from TRBV6-5 and TRBJ1-6; possible D gene TRBD1, 5 bases. This CDR3 has 13 residues. Deletions cut 11 bases from V and 9 bases from J, with 17 bases between. The germline V gene encodes CDR1 MNHEY and CDR2 SVGAGI. The CDR3 DNA follows: TGTGCCGGGGGGACCGAGATGAGTTCACCCCTCCACTTT. Protein product: CAGGTEMSSPLHF.